This TCR beta chain was identified during a study of CD8 T cells in Susac syndrome. Study conclusions and caveats: The CD4+ T cell repertoires of Susac syndrome were found to show no clonal expansion.

TCR beta was sequenced from blood CD8+ and CD4+ T cells. FACS enriched CD8+ TEMRA cells, while bulk CD8+ and CD4+ were negatively isolated. Germline CDR1 reads MNHNS; CDR2 reads SASEGT. The ends were cut back, 6 bases at V and 9 bases at J, with 15 bases in the middle. This CDR3 is 12 amino acids long. Reverse transcription of about 0.5 to 1 ug RNA was performed with random hexamers. Across 54 Vbeta and 13 Jbeta, immunoSEQ multiplex PCR amplified TCR beta CDR3. TCRdb used MiXCR to reprocess the immunoSEQ multiplex PCR reads, holding one entry per CDR3 protein. The table records about 190,000 distinct CDR3 sequences, approximately 94% of them present only once. Concerning this clonotype itself: As yet, its antigen is unknown.

The material sequenced was CD4+ T cells from PBMCs. The rearrangement joins TRBV6-1 to TRBJ2-7; possible D gene TRBD2, 5 bases. The TCR was taken from a human donor with Susac syndrome. The CDR3 DNA reads as TGTGCCAGCAGCAAGGACCGGGAACTGCAGTACTTC. This gives the protein CASSKDRELQYF.